The 23 T cell receptor beta chains presented below share a single source sample, sequenced in a study of shared clonotypes between healthy human individuals. Clones were read by immunoSEQ multiplex PCR, and TCRdb kept only the in-frame ones, dropping some. The sample gives roughly 500,000 clones, 70% to 80% of which show up once; 13% is in the top ten. The sequencing sample was made of PBMCs. These receptors were obtained from a woman in her forties in good health. Some clones in this sample may be carry-over from other donors' samples.

This clone came up a few times. This rearrangement joins TRBV11-2 to TRBJ2-7, with 8 bases identical to TRBD1. The CDR3 is made up of 16 amino acids. V trimming: 4 bases; J trimming: 2 bases; junction bases outside the gene matches: 10. Germline lookup yields CDR1 SGHAT and CDR2 FQNNGV. The CDR3 is CASSYHRGTGTYEQYF. The DNA of the CDR3 is TGTGCCAGCAGCTACCATCGGGGGACAGGCACCTACGAGCAGTACTTC.

The chain employs TRBV7-9 and TRBJ1-4; weak D call: TRBD1 (5 bases). V was cut by 4 bases and J by 3 bases, with 18 bases left in between. This CDR3 has 17 amino acids. The germline V gene has CDR1 SEHNR and CDR2 FQNEAQ (reference sequence). The CDR3 loop reads CASSSRRGGSANEKLFF. In DNA form, the CDR3 reads TGTGCCAGCAGCTCCCGCCGGGGGGGATCGGCTAATGAAAAACTGTTTTTT.

The J gene is TRBJ2-1, the V gene TRBV7-2, with 7 bases lining up with TRBD2. CDR1 is SGHTA and CDR2 is FQGNSA in the germline V gene. The trim removed 5 bases at V and 0 bases at J, leaving 7 bases unmatched. This CDR3 has 16 residues. The CDR3 DNA follows: TGTGCCAGCAGCGTCCTAGCGGAGAGCTCCTACAATGAGCAGTTCTTC. Translating gives CASSVLAESSYNEQFF.

This clone turned up a few times. V and J are TRBV19 and TRBJ1-1; D gene unclear. This CDR3 region has 13 residues. CDR1 LNHDA and CDR2 SQIVND come from the germline V gene (reference sequence). Trimming pared 1 base from V and 4 bases from J, leaving 7 bases between. The CDR3 region is CASSIVTSTEAFF. The DNA of the CDR3 is TGTGCCAGTAGTATAGTCACATCCACTGAAGCTTTCTTT.

The chain joins TRBV5-1 to TRBJ2-1, with 11 bases that match TRBD2. The CDR3 loop spans 17 amino acids. Germline CDR1 is SGHRS and CDR2 is YFSETQ. V shed 3 bases and J 9 bases; nucleotides not matched to a gene: 14. CDR3 sequence reads: CASSSLYLAGGGSEQFF. The CDR3 DNA sequence: TGCGCCAGCAGCTCCCTATACCTAGCGGGAGGTGGCAGTGAGCAGTTCTTC.

The chain couples TRBV28 to TRBJ2-2, with D tentatively TRBD2 (5 bases). CDR1 is MDHEN, CDR2 SYDVKM, per germline. The V and J ends lost 7 bases and 1 base respectively, with 10 bases between them. The CDR3 sequence is 14 residues long. CDR3 in DNA: TGTGCCAGCATGGAGCGGAGGAACACCGGGGAGCTGTTTTTT. This translates into CASMERRNTGELFF.

This clone has a handful of counts. V is TRBV4-2 and J is TRBJ1-5; D is uncertain. CDR1 is LGHNA, CDR2 YNFKEQ, per germline. Trimming removed 1 base from V and 2 bases from J, with 9 bases in between. This CDR3 is 15 amino acids long. CDR3 coding DNA: TGTGCCAGCAGCCAAGCCCTGGCGCGCAATCAGCCCCAGCATTTT. Translation gives CASSQALARNQPQHF.

Of note for this clone: A read error is likely here: a far larger clone is one base away. V gene TRBV28 combines with J gene TRBJ1-2; unclear D gene. Germline lookup yields CDR1 MDHEN and CDR2 SYDVKM. The length of the CDR3 is 12 residues. The CDR3 spells CTSSPGFRGYTF. Here the CDR3 DNA reads TGTACCAGCAGCCCTGGGTTTAGGGGCTACACCTTC.

Note on this clone: Other DNA variants within this sample encode the same CDR3. This chain joins TRBV4-1 and TRBJ2-7; 10 nucleotides match TRBD2. The CDR3 runs to 16 residues. CDR1 and CDR2 from the germline V gene are MGHRA and YSYEKL. Trimming removed 1 base from V and 5 bases from J; junction bases left unmatched: 8. The CDR3 coding sequence is TGCGCCAGCAGCCAAGGGACTAGCGGAAGGGCAGACGAGCAGTACTTC. Translated: CASSQGTSGRADEQYF.

CDR3 in DNA: TGTGCCAGCAGTTTCAGCGGGAGTCCCTACAATGAGCAGTTCTTC. It specifies CASSFSGSPYNEQFF. The rearrangement joins TRBV28 to TRBJ2-1; TRBD2 aligns across 8 bases. The CDR3 extends over 15 amino acids. Trimming at V came to 3 bases and at J to 2 bases, leaving 3 bases not matched to a gene. Germline CDR1 MDHEN, CDR2 SYDVKM.

The chain joins TRBV29-1 to TRBJ2-5; 9 bases are shared with TRBD2. The CDR3 extends over 16 amino acids. From germline, CDR1 is SQVTM and CDR2 ANQGSEA. Losses at the gene ends were 7 bases for V and 4 bases for J; bases not matched to a gene: 16. The CDR3 sequence: CSAETWSSGGRETQYF. The CDR3, as DNA: TGCAGCGCAGAGACTTGGTCGAGCGGGGGGAGAGAGACCCAGTACTTC.

The rearrangement links TRBV28 to TRBJ2-3; D is possibly TRBD2 (5 bases). The CDR3 extends over 13 amino acids. V was pared by 7 bases and J by 0 bases, with 8 bases between. Germline values: CDR1 MDHEN, CDR2 SYDVKM. CDR3 sequence reads: CASTGSSTDTQYF. The DNA for the CDR3 is TGTGCCAGCACTGGGAGTAGCACAGATACGCAGTATTTT.

J is TRBJ2-7 and V is TRBV27; D is unresolved. Per the germline V gene, CDR1 is MNHEY and CDR2 is SMNVEV (reference sequence). The V end lost 3 bases, the J end lost 2 bases, and 14 bases lay between the germline ends. The CDR3 extends over 15 amino acids. CDR3 protein: CASSLVSTRAYEQYF. Written as DNA, the CDR3 is TGTGCCAGCAGTTTGGTATCCACCCGCGCCTACGAGCAGTACTTC.

In its sample, this clone was seen many times. The chain couples TRBV29-1 to TRBJ2-7, with 9 bases identical to TRBD1. Germline-derived CDR1 and CDR2 are SQVTM and ANQGSEA. The CDR3 totals 14 residues. V shed 0 bases and J 7 bases; nucleotides not matched to a gene: 7. DNA for the CDR3: TGCAGCGTTGAAGACATTAACAGGGGGCGGGAGCAGTACTTC. Translating gives CSVEDINRGREQYF.

The chain joins TRBV5-1 to TRBJ1-1, with 9 nucleotides matching TRBD1. V shed 4 bases and J 5 bases; nucleotides not matched to a gene: 9. CDR3 length: 15 amino acids. Looked up from germline, CDR1 is SGHRS and CDR2 is YFSETQ. CDR3 residues: CASSVDRGFRTEAFF. CDR3 DNA sequence: TGCGCCAGCAGCGTGGACAGGGGATTTCGGACTGAAGCTTTCTTT.

The chain has TRBV6-5 and TRBJ1-1; unclear D gene. The CDR3 totals 13 residues. V was cut by 2 bases and J by 1 base, with 5 bases left in between. Looked up from germline, CDR1 is MNHEY and CDR2 is SVGAGI. The CDR3, as DNA: TGTGCCAGCAGTTACGCTCGGAACACTGAAGCTTTCTTT. This sequence encodes CASSYARNTEAFF.

This clone was found a few times. The V and J genes are TRBV29-1 and TRBJ2-7; no clear D gene. The CDR3 consists of 13 residues. Germline V gene lookup returns CDR1 SQVTM and CDR2 ANQGSEA. The V and J ends lost 2 bases and 1 base respectively, with 9 bases between them. CDR3 loop: CSVESPPSYEQYF. The CDR3 DNA sequence: TGCAGCGTTGAAAGTCCTCCGTCCTACGAGCAGTACTTC.

Notes on this clone: The sample holds other DNA sequences that translate to the same CDR3. This chain joins TRBV2 and TRBJ2-1, with 7 bases aligning to TRBD2. Germline V gene sequence: CDR1 SNHLY, CDR2 FYNNEI. V was pared by 7 bases and J by 0 bases, with 3 bases of the junction left unmatched. The CDR3 has 14 amino acids. CDR3 amino acids: CASKGGSSYNEQFF. The CDR3, as DNA: TGTGCCAGCAAGGGCGGGAGCTCCTACAATGAGCAGTTCTTC.

The chain is built from TRBV10-2 and TRBJ1-6; 9 bases fit TRBD1. The CDR3 length is 13 residues. Unmatched junction bases numbered 3, after V lost 7 bases and J lost 8 bases. Germline CDR1 is WSHSY and CDR2 is SAAADI. This chain's CDR3 is CASTDRGDSPLHF. The DNA of the CDR3 is TGCGCCAGCACGGACAGGGGAGATTCACCCCTCCACTTT.

The genes are TRBV6-6 and TRBJ1-5; D not certain. Germline V gives CDR1 MNHNY, CDR2 SVGAGI (reference sequence). V lost 6 bases and J 11 bases, leaving 17 bases between the germline ends. CDR3 length equals 13 residues. In DNA, the CDR3 is TGTGCCAGCAGACCGTTCGGTCAGCCGGCCCAGCATTTT. Its protein is CASRPFGQPAQHF.

The genes are TRBV28 and TRBJ2-7, with D possibly matching TRBD1 (5 bases). CDR3 length: 15 amino acids. CDR1 MDHEN and CDR2 SYDVKM come from the germline V gene. The V end lost 3 bases, the J end lost 11 bases, and 23 bases lay between the germline ends. As DNA, the CDR3 is TGTGCCAGCAGTTTGGGTGGCCAGGGCTTCCAGTTTGAGTACTTC. This codes for CASSLGGQGFQFEYF. The whole variable domain, filled in from reference TRBV28 and TRBJ2-7, reads DVKVTQSSRYLVKRTGEKVFLECVQDMDHENMFWYRQDPGLGLRLIYFSYDVKMKEKGDIPEGYSVSREKKERFSLILESASTNQTSMYLCASSLGGQGFQFEYFGPGTRLTVT.

CDR3 protein: CASSQSGQHNQPQHF. CDR3 coding DNA: TGCGCCAGCAGCCAGTCGGGACAGCACAATCAGCCCCAGCATTTT. V and J are TRBV4-1 and TRBJ1-5; TRBD1 matches 7 bases. Losses at the gene ends were 3 bases for V and 3 bases for J; bases not matched to a gene: 5. The CDR3 spans 15 residues. The germline V gene encodes CDR1 MGHRA and CDR2 YSYEKL.

The rearrangement links TRBV18 to TRBJ2-2; D is possibly TRBD1 (5 bases). The germline CDR1 and CDR2 sequences are KGHSH and LQKENI. This CDR3 region has 15 residues. Trimming removed 2 bases at V and 7 bases at J, with 14 bases between. The CDR3: CASSPTGRWGGELFF. The CDR3 DNA is TGTGCCAGCTCACCAACAGGCCGGTGGGGCGGGGAGCTGTTTTTT.